This TCR beta chain was documented in a study of blood T cell repertoires in COVID-19 (dated by TCRdb to 2018 to 2020). For the study in its entirety: Collaborator samples came from the United States, Italy and Spain and covered acute and convalescent phases of COVID-19. The prospective study material was composed of cDNA or gDNA derived from T cells, B-cell-depleted T cells, or PBMCs. Subjects who had been exposed to COVID-19, were actively infected with it, or had recovered from it provided the deeply sampled blood TCRbeta repertoires that made up the dataset. The repertoires were released in a freely available public database meant as a resource for research on the immune response to SARS-CoV-2. The samples were drawn from two sources: the first 160 participants of the ongoing ImmuneRACE study, and over 1,000 subjects contributed by 6 global collaborators. A de-identified subject ID, COVID-19 status, age in years and sex were almost always included in the sample metadata. Where available, HLA class I and class II types were taken from metadata supplied by the sample provider and were not determined by assay-based typing.

Participants in the prospective study were aged roughly 18 to 90 years, lived in approximately 26 United States geographic areas, and enrolled through a virtual design. Cohort assignment in the prospective study relied on participant-reported clinical history from a screening survey and a study questionnaire. Recovered participants in ImmuneRACE Cohort 3 were defined as having two consecutive negative NP/OP PCR tests, clearance from a healthcare professional, or resolution of symptoms. In the prospective study, mobile phlebotomists collected whole blood, serum and a nasopharyngeal or oropharyngeal swab from each participant. Over a roughly 2-month period, participants in the prospective study had the option of providing additional blood draws and questionnaires. Prospective study blood samples were shipped either frozen or at room temperature before DNA extraction. What the research found in general, with its limitations: Clinical and demographic metadata were provided uncurated, with the amount varying by source and participant.

V loses 5 bases of germline sequence and J loses 1 base, and the interval between the two ends is 7 bases. The CDR3 runs 13 amino acids, cysteine and phenylalanine included. Of the read, only the CDR3 DNA is kept; its 39 bases are in frame from base 1. CDR1 MDHEN and CDR2 SYDVKM are derived from the germline V gene. Concerning this clone itself: The clone's antigen remains unknown. Base qualities were left out, and no much larger clone turns up one base away.

The immunoSEQ Assay, a bias-controlled multiplex PCR, was used to amplify TCRbeta CDR3 regions from genomic DNA. The authors processed their data as follows. Within the assay, amplification of reference gene primers was used to estimate how many nucleated cells each sample contained. To quantify the absolute abundance of each unique TCRbeta CDR3 rearrangement, sequence reads were collapsed and filtered. Productive Simpson clonality was computed per sample as the square root of Simpson's diversity index over productive rearrangements. TCRdb re-hosts the immuneACCESS table, in-frame sequences only. Its copies lack some clones; in the studies checked, an unresolved V gene accounts for under half of them, and the cause for the rest is not known. V, J and clone size derive from that table, while D and trimming were established from the DNA sequence. The sample table shows about 280,000 clones, and 85% are seen once. Clones ranked in the top ten supply about 2.3% of the sample.

This chain joins TRBV28 to TRBJ2-3, and possibly TRBD1, on 5 matching bases. The sequenced material came from PBMCs or T cells enriched from blood (not recorded which). The clonotype originates from a woman aged 50 to 65 who had recovered from COVID-19. The encoded CDR3 is CASSQGGTDTQYF. The nucleotide sequence reads as follows: TGTGCCAGCAGTCAGGGCGGCACAGATACGCAGTATTTT. When the CDR3 is completed using the reference TRBV28 and TRBJ2-3 genes on either side, the full variable domain is DVKVTQSSRYLVKRTGEKVFLECVQDMDHENMFWYRQDPGLGLRLIYFSYDVKMKEKGDIPEGYSVSREKKERFSLILESASTNQTSMYLCASSQGGTDTQYFGPGTRLTVL.